The 3 T cell receptor beta chains given below trace back to one sample, sequenced in a study of CD8+CD57+ T cells in acquired aplastic anemia. The TCR beta profiling, which covered VDJ combination and CDR3 sequence, was carried out using genomic DNA as the template. Using its own MiXCR run on the reads, TCRdb lists one record per CDR3 protein. The table shows about 420,000 distinct CDR3 sequences, with around 68% occurring only once. Specimen: sorted CD4+, CD8+, or CD8+CD57+ T cells (not recorded which) from PBMCs. All receptors come from a human donor in good health, serving as a control.

The rearrangement joins TRBV20-1 to TRBJ2-5; D is perhaps TRBD1 (6 bases). The germline V gene encodes CDR1 DFQATT and CDR2 SNEGSKA (reference sequence). V lost 0 bases, J lost 3 bases, and 14 bases lay in between. The CDR3 extends over 15 amino acids. In DNA, the CDR3 is TGCAGTGCTAGAGATACGGGCAGGGACAAAGAGACCCAGTACTTC. Protein: CSARDTGRDKETQYF.

The table lists this clonotype with many counts. The chain couples TRBV9 to TRBJ2-7, with 7 bases aligning to TRBD1. Germline loops: CDR1 SGDLS, CDR2 YYNGEE. The CDR3 is 14 residues long. The V gene end was trimmed by 0 bases and the J gene end by 6 bases; junction bases not matched to a gene: 6. The CDR3, as DNA: TGTGCCAGCAGCGTAGGAGACAGGGTTTCCGAGCAGTACTTC. As protein: CASSVGDRVSEQYF.

This chain joins TRBV10-1 and TRBJ2-5; 7 nucleotides line up with TRBD2. The CDR3 spans 14 residues. V shed 4 bases and J 5 bases; nucleotides not matched to a gene: 7. Per the germline V gene, CDR1 is WNHNN and CDR2 is SYGVQD (reference sequence). In nucleotides, the CDR3 is TGCGCCAGCAGTGTTGACCGGGGAGGGGAGACCCAGTACTTC. Translation: CASSVDRGGETQYF.